These 14 T cell receptor beta chains came from one sample sequenced in a study of shared clonotypes between healthy human individuals. TCRdb's copy holds only in-frame clones and misses some; the assay was immunoSEQ multiplex PCR. The sample consists of about 480,000 clones, approximately 79% of them appearing once. The sequenced material came from PBMCs. The receptors shown here come from a middle-aged woman in good health. Some clones in this sample may be carry-over from other donors' samples.

This chain joins TRBV7-9 and TRBJ1-1, with 10 bases aligning to TRBD1. Germline lookup yields CDR1 SEHNR and CDR2 FQNEAQ (reference sequence). The V gene end was trimmed by 5 bases and the J gene end by 4 bases; junction bases not matched to a gene: 7. The CDR3 has 15 amino acids. CDR3 protein: CASSPGTGVGTEAFF. The DNA for the CDR3 is TGTGCCAGCAGCCCCGGGACAGGGGTGGGCACTGAAGCTTTCTTT. Drawing the rest from reference TRBV7-9 and TRBJ1-1, the complete variable domain is DTGVSQNPRHKITKRGQNVTFRCDPISEHNRLYWYRQTLGQGPEFLTYFQNEAQLEKSRLLSDRFSAERPKGSFSTLEIQRTEQGDSAMYLCASSPGTGVGTEAFFGQGTRLTVV.

The rearrangement uses TRBV2 and TRBJ2-3, with a weak D call TRBD2 (6 bases). Germline V gene lookup returns CDR1 SNHLY and CDR2 FYNNEI. V dropped 2 bases and J dropped 0 bases, with 15 bases sitting between them. This CDR3 has 17 residues. The CDR3 DNA follows: TGTGCCAGCAGTGAAAGGTGGAGGGAAACTAGCACAGATACGCAGTATTTT. Translated: CASSERWRETSTDTQYF.

This clone has more than one count but fewer than ten. Other DNA sequences of this sample code for an identical CDR3. CDR3 residues: CASSFSGELFF. CDR3 nucleotides: TGTGCCAGCAGCTTCTCTGGGGAGCTGTTTTTT. The chain links TRBV13 to TRBJ2-2; D is uncertain. Per germline, CDR1 PRHDT and CDR2 FYEKMQ (reference sequence). V was trimmed by 3 bases and J by 8 bases, leaving 4 bases between them. This CDR3 is built from 11 residues.

The genes are TRBV7-9 and TRBJ2-1; 7 bases agree with TRBD2. With 4 bases clipped from V and 8 bases from J, the junction kept 11 bases outside the gene matches. The V gene's germline CDR1 is SEHNR and CDR2 FQNEAQ (reference sequence). The CDR3 spans 15 residues. The CDR3 protein is CASSSLIGGGDEQFF. CDR3 coding DNA: TGTGCCAGCAGCTCCTTGATCGGCGGGGGAGATGAGCAGTTCTTC.

CDR3 loop: CASSREGLREETQYF. CDR3 DNA sequence: TGTGCCAGTAGTCGGGAGGGCCTCCGGGAAGAGACCCAGTACTTC. The chain couples TRBV19 to TRBJ2-5; 8 bases match TRBD2. Losses at the gene ends were 5 bases for V and 3 bases for J; bases not matched to a gene: 8. This CDR3 is 15 amino acids long. The germline V gene has CDR1 LNHDA and CDR2 SQIVND (reference sequence).

V gene TRBV19 combines with J gene TRBJ1-2; D remains unclear. Germline values: CDR1 LNHDA, CDR2 SQIVND (reference sequence). The CDR3 is made up of 14 amino acids. Trimming took off 6 bases at V and 2 bases at J, with 13 bases between the two ends. CDR3: CASSKQTENYGYTF. For the CDR3, the DNA is TGTGCCAGTAGCAAACAGACGGAAAACTATGGCTACACCTTC.

This clone was counted a single time. This chain joins TRBV10-3 and TRBJ1-3, with 9 bases aligning to TRBD1. CDR1 is ENHRY, CDR2 SYGVKD, per germline. Trimming removed 3 bases from V and 4 bases from J; junction bases left unmatched: 10. The CDR3 contains 17 residues. The CDR3 protein is CAISDYVQGAAGNTIYF. Here the CDR3 DNA reads TGTGCCATCAGTGATTACGTACAGGGGGCTGCCGGAAACACCATATATTTT.

The V and J genes are TRBV19 and TRBJ1-3; D is perhaps TRBD1 (5 bases). CDR1 is LNHDA, CDR2 SQIVND, per germline (reference sequence). CDR3 length equals 16 residues. Trimming removed 4 bases at V and 0 bases at J, with 13 bases between. This CDR3 reads CASSTHGTGSGNTIYF. CDR3 nucleotide sequence: TGTGCCAGTAGTACTCACGGGACCGGCTCTGGAAACACCATATATTTT.

The chain recombines TRBV6-1 with TRBJ1-2; 9 positions match TRBD1. The J segment lost 8 bases and the V segment lost 6 bases, leaving 7 bases of the junction unmatched. CDR1 and CDR2 from the germline V gene are MNHNS and SASEGT. The CDR3 spans 13 residues. CDR3 in DNA: TGTGCCAGCAGGGGGACAGGGATAGGAGGCTACACCTTC. Encoded protein: CASRGTGIGGYTF.

The J gene is TRBJ2-7, the V gene TRBV30; D not resolved. The ends were cut back, 3 bases at V and 2 bases at J, with 11 bases in the middle. Germline V gives CDR1 GTSNPN, CDR2 SVGIG (reference sequence). This CDR3 is built from 13 residues. The CDR3 DNA sequence: TGTGCCTGGAGGGGTAGACCAACCTACGAGCAGTACTTC. Translating gives CAWRGRPTYEQYF.

J is TRBJ2-5 and V is TRBV10-3; 11 nucleotides agree with TRBD2. V lost 6 bases and J lost 3; bases outside the gene matches: 0. This CDR3 comprises 13 residues. Looked up from germline, CDR1 is ENHRY and CDR2 is SYGVKD. CDR3 sequence reads: CAIRGLAEETQYF. CDR3 nucleotides: TGTGCCATCAGGGGACTAGCGGAAGAGACCCAGTACTTC.

The J gene is TRBJ2-1, the V gene TRBV27, with TRBD2 identical over 15 bases. Per the germline V gene, CDR1 is MNHEY and CDR2 is SMNVEV (reference sequence). V gave up 6 bases and J gave up 7 bases; unmatched junction bases: 4. There are 15 residues in the CDR3. CDR3 loop: CASSPGTSGRNEQFF. In DNA, the CDR3 is TGTGCCAGCAGCCCCGGGACTAGCGGGAGGAATGAGCAGTTCTTC.

The chain is built from TRBV5-1 and TRBJ1-1, with D perhaps TRBD1 (5 bases). CDR3 length equals 15 residues. Per germline, CDR1 SGHRS and CDR2 YFSETQ. V shed 4 bases and J shed 3 bases, with 16 bases lying between them. The CDR3 reads CASSEQDRGDTEAFF. In DNA, the CDR3 is TGCGCCAGCAGCGAACAGGACCGGGGGGACACTGAAGCTTTCTTT. The whole variable domain, remainder taken from reference TRBV5-1 and TRBJ1-1, is KAGVTQTPRYLIKTRGQQVTLSCSPISGHRSVSWYQQTPGQGLQFLFEYFSETQRNKGNFPGRFSGRQFSNSRSEMNVSTLELGDSALYLCASSEQDRGDTEAFFGQGTRLTVV.

This clone has just one count. The J gene is TRBJ2-1, the V gene TRBV9; 8 bases align to TRBD1. The V gene end was trimmed by 3 bases and the J gene end by 4 bases; junction bases not matched to a gene: 6. The CDR3 is made up of 15 amino acids. CDR1 and CDR2 (germline): SGDLS, YYNGEE. The CDR3 protein is CASSETGAPYNEQFF. The CDR3 DNA reads TGTGCCAGCAGCGAGACAGGGGCCCCTTACAATGAGCAGTTCTTC.